This TCR beta chain was documented in a study of blood T cell repertoires in COVID-19. Study as a whole: Spain, Italy and the United States supplied samples that represented acute and convalescent COVID-19. Nucleic acid was either cDNA or gDNA, and it came from T cells, B-cell-depleted T cells, or PBMCs.

CDR1 is MGHRA, CDR2 YSYEKL, per germline. V lost 0 bases to trimming and J lost 11 bases; unmatched junction nucleotides: 17. The CDR3 consists of 18 residues. Authors' methods: Estimation of nucleated cell counts was performed using reference gene primer amplification. Profiled with immunoSEQ multiplex PCR; TCRdb holds only in-frame clones, not every one. That table furnishes V, J and clone size, whereas the DNA furnished D and trimming. The data contain fewer than 500,000 clones, roughly 88% of them singletons. The gene calls are TRBV4-1 and TRBJ1-4, with 8 bases matching TRBD1. The specimen was peripheral blood. The origin of this receptor is a woman aged 25-40 years with active or convalescent COVID-19. CDR3 DNA: TGCGCCAGCAGCCAAGATCGTCCCGGGACAGGCGGCCTAGCGAAACTGTTTTTT. Translating gives CASSQDRPGTGGLAKLFF.